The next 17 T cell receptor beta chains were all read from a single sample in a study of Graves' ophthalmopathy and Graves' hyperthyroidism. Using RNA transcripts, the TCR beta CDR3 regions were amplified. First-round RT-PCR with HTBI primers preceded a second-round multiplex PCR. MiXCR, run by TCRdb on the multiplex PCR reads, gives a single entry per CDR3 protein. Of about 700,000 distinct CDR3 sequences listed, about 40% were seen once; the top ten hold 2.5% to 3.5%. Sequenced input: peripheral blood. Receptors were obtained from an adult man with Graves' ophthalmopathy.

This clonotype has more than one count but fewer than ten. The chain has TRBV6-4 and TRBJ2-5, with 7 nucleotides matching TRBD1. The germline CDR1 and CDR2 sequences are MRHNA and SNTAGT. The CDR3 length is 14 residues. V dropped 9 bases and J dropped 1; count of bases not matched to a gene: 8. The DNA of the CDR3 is TGTGCCAGATGGACAGGCTTGACCCAAGAGACCCAGTACTTC. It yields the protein CARWTGLTQETQYF.

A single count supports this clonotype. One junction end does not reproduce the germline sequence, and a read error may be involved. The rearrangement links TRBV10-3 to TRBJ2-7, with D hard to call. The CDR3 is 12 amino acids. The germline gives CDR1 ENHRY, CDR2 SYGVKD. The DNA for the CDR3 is TGTGCCATCAGTGAAATGGGCGAGGAGCTGTACTTC. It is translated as CAISEMGEELYF.

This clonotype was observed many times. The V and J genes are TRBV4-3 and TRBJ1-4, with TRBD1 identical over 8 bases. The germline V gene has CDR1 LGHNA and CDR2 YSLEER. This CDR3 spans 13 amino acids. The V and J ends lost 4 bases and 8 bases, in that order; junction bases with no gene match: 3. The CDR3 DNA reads TGCGCCAGCAGCCGACAGGGGCGGGAAAAACTGTTTTTT. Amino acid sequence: CASSRQGREKLFF.

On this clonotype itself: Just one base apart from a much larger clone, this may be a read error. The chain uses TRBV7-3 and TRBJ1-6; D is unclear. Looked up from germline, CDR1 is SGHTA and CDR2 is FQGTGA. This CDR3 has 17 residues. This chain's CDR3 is CTSSPLATPSYNSPLHF. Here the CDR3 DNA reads TGTACCAGCAGTCCGTTGGCGACACCATCCTATAATTCACCCCTCCACTTT. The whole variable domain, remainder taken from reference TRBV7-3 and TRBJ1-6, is GAGVSQTPSNKVTEKGKYVELRCDPISGHTALYWYRQSLGQGPEFLIYFQGTGAADDSGLPNDRFFAVRPEGSVSTLKIQRTERGDSAVYLCTSSPLATPSYNSPLHFGNGTRLTVT.

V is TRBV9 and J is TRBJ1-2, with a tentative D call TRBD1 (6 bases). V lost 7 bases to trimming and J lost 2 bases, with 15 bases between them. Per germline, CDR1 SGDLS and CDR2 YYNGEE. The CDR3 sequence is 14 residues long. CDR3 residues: CASRRGGQNYGYTF. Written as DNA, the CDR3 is TGTGCCAGCCGCCGGGGGGGGCAGAACTATGGCTACACCTTC.

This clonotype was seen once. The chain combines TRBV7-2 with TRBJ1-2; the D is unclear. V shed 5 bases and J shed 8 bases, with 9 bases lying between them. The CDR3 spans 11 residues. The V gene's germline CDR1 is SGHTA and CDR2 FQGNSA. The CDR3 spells CASSRAAGYTF. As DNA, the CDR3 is TGTGCCAGCAGCCGTGCGGCGGGCTACACCTTC.

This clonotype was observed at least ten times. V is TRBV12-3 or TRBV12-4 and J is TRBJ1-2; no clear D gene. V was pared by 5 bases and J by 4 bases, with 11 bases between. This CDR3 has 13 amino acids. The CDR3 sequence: CASSRSGVYGYTF. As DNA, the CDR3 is TGTGCCAGCAGTCGGAGCGGAGTCTATGGCTACACCTTC.

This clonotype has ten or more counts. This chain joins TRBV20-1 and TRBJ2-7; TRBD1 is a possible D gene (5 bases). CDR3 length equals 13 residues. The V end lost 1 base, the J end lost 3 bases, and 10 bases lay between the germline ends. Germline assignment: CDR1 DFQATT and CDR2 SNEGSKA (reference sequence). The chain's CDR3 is CSARATDGYEQYF. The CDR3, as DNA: TGCAGTGCTAGAGCGACAGACGGCTACGAGCAGTACTTC.

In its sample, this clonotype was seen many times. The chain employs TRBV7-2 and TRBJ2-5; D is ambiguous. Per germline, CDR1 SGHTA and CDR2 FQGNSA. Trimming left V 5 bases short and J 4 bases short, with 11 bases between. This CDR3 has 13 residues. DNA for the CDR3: TGTGCCAGCAGCCGAACTAAGAGAGAGACCCAGTACTTC. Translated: CASSRTKRETQYF.

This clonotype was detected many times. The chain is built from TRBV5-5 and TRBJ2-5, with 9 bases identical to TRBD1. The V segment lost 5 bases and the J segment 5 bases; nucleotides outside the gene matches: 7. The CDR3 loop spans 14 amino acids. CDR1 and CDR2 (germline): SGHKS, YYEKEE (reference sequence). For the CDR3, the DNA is TGTGCCAGCAGTAACGGACAGGGGCAGGAGACCCAGTACTTC. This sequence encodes CASSNGQGQETQYF.

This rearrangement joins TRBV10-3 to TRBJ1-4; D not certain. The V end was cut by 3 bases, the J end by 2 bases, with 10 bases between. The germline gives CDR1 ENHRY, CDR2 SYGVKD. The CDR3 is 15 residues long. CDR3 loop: CAISEATGTNEKLFF. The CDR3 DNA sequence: TGTGCCATCAGTGAAGCAACGGGGACTAATGAAAAACTGTTTTTT.

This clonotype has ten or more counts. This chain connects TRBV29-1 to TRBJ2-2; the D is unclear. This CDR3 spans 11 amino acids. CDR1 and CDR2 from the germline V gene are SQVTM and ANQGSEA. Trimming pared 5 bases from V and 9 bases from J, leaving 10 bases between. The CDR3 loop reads CSVLSSRELFF. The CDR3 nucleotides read TGCAGCGTTCTGTCAAGCCGGGAGCTGTTTTTT.

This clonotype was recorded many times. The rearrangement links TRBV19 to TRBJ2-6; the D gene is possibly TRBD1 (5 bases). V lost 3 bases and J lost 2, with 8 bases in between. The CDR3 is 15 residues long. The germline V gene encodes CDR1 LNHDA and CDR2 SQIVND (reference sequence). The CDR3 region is CASSISRAGANVLTF. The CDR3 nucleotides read TGTGCCAGTAGTATTAGCAGGGCTGGGGCCAACGTCCTGACTTTC.

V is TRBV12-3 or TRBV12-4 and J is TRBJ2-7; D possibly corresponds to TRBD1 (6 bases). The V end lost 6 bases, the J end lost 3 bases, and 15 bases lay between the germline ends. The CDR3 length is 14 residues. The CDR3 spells CASRKSDSLYEQYF. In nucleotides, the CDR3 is TGTGCCAGCAGAAAATCGGACAGCCTCTACGAGCAGTACTTC.

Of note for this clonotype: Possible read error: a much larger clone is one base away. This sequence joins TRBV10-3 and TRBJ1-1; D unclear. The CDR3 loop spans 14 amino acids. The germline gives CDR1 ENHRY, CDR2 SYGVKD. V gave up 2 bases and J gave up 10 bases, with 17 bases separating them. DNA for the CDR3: TGTGCCATCAGTGAGGGCAGGCAGAGCGCTGGAGCTTTCTTT. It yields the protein CAISEGRQSAGAFF.

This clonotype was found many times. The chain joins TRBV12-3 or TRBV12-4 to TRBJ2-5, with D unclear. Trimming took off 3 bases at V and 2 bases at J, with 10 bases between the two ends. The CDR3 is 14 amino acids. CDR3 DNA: TGTGCCAGCAGTTTGGCGGATTTACAAGAGACCCAGTACTTC. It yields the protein CASSLADLQETQYF.

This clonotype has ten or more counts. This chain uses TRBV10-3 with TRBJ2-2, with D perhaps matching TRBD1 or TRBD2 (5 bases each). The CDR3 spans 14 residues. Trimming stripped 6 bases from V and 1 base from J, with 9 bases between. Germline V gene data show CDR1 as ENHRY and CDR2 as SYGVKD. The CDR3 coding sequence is TGTGCCATCAGGGGACGGATGAACACCGGGGAGCTGTTTTTT. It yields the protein CAIRGRMNTGELFF.